The 4 T cell receptor beta chains given below trace back to one sample, sequenced in a study of early T cells in non-severe SARS-CoV-2 infection. TCRdb ran MiXCR on the 5' RACE reads and lists one entry per CDR3 protein. The table lists roughly 75,000 distinct CDR3 sequences, about 15% of them singletons. Sample: whole blood. These receptors were obtained from an adult who was a healthcare worker with PCR-confirmed SARS-CoV-2 infection or an uninfected control (not recorded which).

CDR3 coding DNA: TGTGCCAGCAGTCCTCTGCGGGGGGGGATGGAGACCCAGTACTTC. Amino acid sequence: CASSPLRGGMETQYF. This chain uses TRBV28 with TRBJ2-5; 9 nucleotides align to TRBD2. V lost 5 bases to trimming and J lost 5 bases; unmatched junction nucleotides: 9. Germline CDR1 reads MDHEN; CDR2 reads SYDVKM. CDR3 length: 15 residues.

This clonotype was counted ten times or more. The chain links TRBV10-2 to TRBJ2-1; D is unresolved. This CDR3 comprises 12 residues. Germline V CDR1 and CDR2: WSHSY, SAAADI. V was shortened by 4 bases and J by 7 bases, with 8 bases between the two germline ends. CDR3 residues: CASSVILNEQFF. The CDR3 DNA sequence: TGCGCCAGCAGTGTTATTTTGAATGAGCAGTTCTTC.

This clonotype has just a few counts. The chain links TRBV6-4 to TRBJ1-2; 8 positions agree with TRBD1. This CDR3 spans 14 amino acids. CDR1 is MRHNA and CDR2 is SNTAGT in the germline V gene. J lost 7 bases, V lost 6 bases, and 10 bases had no gene match. CDR3 sequence reads: CASSASGGKGGYTF. DNA of the CDR3: TGTGCCAGCAGCGCCTCAGGGGGCAAAGGTGGCTACACCTTC.

This clonotype showed up just a few times. V and J are TRBV11-2 and TRBJ2-7; D remains unclear. Per the germline V gene, CDR1 is SGHAT and CDR2 is FQNNGV. The CDR3 extends over 16 amino acids. Trimming removed 1 base at V and 2 bases at J, with 15 bases between. CDR3 coding DNA: TGTGCCAGCAGCTTAGGTTATAGCCCCGTGGCCTACGAGCAGTACTTC. Translating it yields CASSLGYSPVAYEQYF. Full variable domain (rest looked up from reference TRBV11-2 and TRBJ2-7): EAGVAQSPRYKIIEKRQSVAFWCNPISGHATLYWYQQILGQGPKLLIQFQNNGVVDDSQLPKDRFSAERLKGVDSTLKIQPAKLEDSAVYLCASSLGYSPVAYEQYFGPGTRLTVT.